The 20 T cell receptor beta chains presented below share a single source sample, sequenced in a study of spatial heterogeneity in lung cancer. Time point here: sample taken at primary tumor resection. TCRdb processed the 5' RACE reads anew with MiXCR; each CDR3 protein has one entry. The sample contains 50,000 to 75,000 distinct CDR3 sequences, about 5.9% of which appear only once. Specimen: PBMCs, collected at surgery. The receptor set was obtained from a female donor with early-stage non-small cell lung cancer.

This clonotype was seen repeatedly, ten times or more. The chain has TRBV7-2 and TRBJ2-5, with D perhaps being TRBD1 or TRBD2 (7 bases each). Trimming left V 5 bases short and J 2 bases short, with 12 bases between. Germline V lookup: CDR1 SGHTA, CDR2 FQGNSA. This CDR3 comprises 14 residues. The CDR3 nucleotides read TGTGCCAGCAGCAACAGGGGAGGGCAAGAGACCCAGTACTTC. It specifies CASSNRGGQETQYF.

This clonotype occurred many times. The V gene is TRBV2, the J gene TRBJ1-4; a possible D gene is TRBD1 (5 bases). V lost 7 bases to trimming and J lost 8 bases, with 11 bases between them. CDR3 length: 12 residues. Germline CDR1 and CDR2: SNHLY and FYNNEI. CDR3 loop: CASIRDREKLFF. CDR3 coding DNA: TGTGCCAGCATTAGGGACCGAGAAAAACTGTTTTTT.

This clonotype was found many times. The V call is TRBV29-1, the J call TRBJ1-4; 10 bases line up with TRBD1. Germline trimming cut 1 base from V and 6 bases from J; bases unmatched to any gene: 2. The germline gives CDR1 SQVTM, CDR2 ANQGSEA. This CDR3 is built from 14 residues. CDR3 loop: CSVEGQGAYEKLFF. The DNA of the CDR3 is TGCAGCGTTGAAGGACAGGGGGCGTATGAAAAACTGTTTTTT. The full variable domain, its missing parts supplied by reference TRBV29-1 and TRBJ1-4, is SAVISQKPSRDICQRGTSLTIQCQVDSQVTMMFWYRQQPGQSLTLIATANQGSEATYESGFVIDKFPISRPNLTFSTLTVSNMSPEDSSIYLCSVEGQGAYEKLFFGSGTQLSVL.

This clonotype was detected ten times or more. The CDR3 spells CASSQGPGSNQPQHF. CDR3 sequence (DNA): TGCGCCAGCAGCCAGGGGCCAGGTAGCAATCAGCCCCAGCATTTT. This rearrangement joins TRBV5-1 to TRBJ1-5; tentatively, D is TRBD1 (6 bases). The V end was cut by 4 bases, the J end by 0 bases, with 11 bases between. Germline V CDR1 and CDR2: SGHRS, YFSETQ. The CDR3 totals 15 residues.

This clonotype appeared many times. The chain links TRBV9 to TRBJ2-3; D gene uncertain. CDR1 is SGDLS and CDR2 is YYNGEE in the germline V gene. The CDR3 runs 13 residues. V gave up 4 bases and J gave up 2 bases, with 8 bases separating them. CDR3 in DNA: TGTGCCAGCAGCTCCTCCAACACAGATACGCAGTATTTT. This codes for CASSSSNTDTQYF.

This clonotype was detected a few times. V usage is TRBV28 and J usage is TRBJ1-1, with 7 bases fitting TRBD1. This CDR3 region has 14 residues. V shed 5 bases, J shed 5 bases, and the junction held 8 bases outside the gene matches. The germline V gene encodes CDR1 MDHEN and CDR2 SYDVKM. As DNA, the CDR3 is TGTGCCAGCAGTCATCTGACAGGGTTAACTGAAGCTTTCTTT. Translated: CASSHLTGLTEAFF.

This clonotype was picked up many times. The chain links TRBV5-1 to TRBJ1-6, with no clear D. V dropped 4 bases and J dropped 0 bases, with 11 bases sitting between them. The CDR3 spans 16 residues. The germline V gene encodes CDR1 SGHRS and CDR2 YFSETQ. The CDR3, as DNA: TGCGCCAGCAGCCTATACGGAGGCTCCTATAATTCACCCCTCCACTTT. It encodes CASSLYGGSYNSPLHF.

This clonotype has a count of ten or more. The rearrangement links TRBV5-1 to TRBJ2-7; 7 nucleotides match TRBD1. Germline values: CDR1 SGHRS, CDR2 YFSETQ. J lost 3 bases, V lost 4 bases, and 7 bases had no gene match. The CDR3 contains 14 residues. Here the CDR3 DNA reads TGCGCCAGCAGCCTCGGGACAGCCAACTACGAGCAGTACTTC. This gives the protein CASSLGTANYEQYF.

The chain links TRBV6-1 to TRBJ2-3, with 7 bases identical to TRBD1. Losses at the gene ends were 6 bases for V and 3 bases for J; bases not matched to a gene: 9. This CDR3 has 15 amino acids. Germline lookup yields CDR1 MNHNS and CDR2 SASEGT. Written as DNA, the CDR3 is TGTGCCAGCAGGTTTGACAGGGACCTGACAGATACGCAGTATTTT. Translation: CASRFDRDLTDTQYF.

At least ten counts were recorded for this clonotype. The chain has TRBV7-3 and TRBJ2-5, with D unclear. The CDR3 runs 14 residues. V lost 4 bases and J lost 6, with 15 bases in between. Germline CDR1 reads SGHTA; CDR2 reads FQGTGA. CDR3 residues: CASSSDPSVKTQYF. In nucleotides, the CDR3 is TGTGCCAGCAGCTCGGACCCGTCGGTAAAGACCCAGTACTTC. The variable domain in full, completed from reference TRBV7-3 and TRBJ2-5, reads GAGVSQTPSNKVTEKGKYVELRCDPISGHTALYWYRQSLGQGPEFLIYFQGTGAADDSGLPNDRFFAVRPEGSVSTLKIQRTERGDSAVYLCASSSDPSVKTQYFGPGTRLLVL.

The table lists this clonotype with many counts. V gene TRBV6-5 combines with J gene TRBJ1-6; D gene uncertain. Germline lookup yields CDR1 MNHEY and CDR2 SVGAGI. The CDR3 loop spans 13 amino acids. V lost 8 bases and J 10 bases, leaving 15 bases between the germline ends. CDR3 sequence (DNA): TGTGCCAGCTCGATGGTCGAGGGATCACCCCTCCACTTT. This codes for CASSMVEGSPLHF.

The chain employs TRBV7-3 and TRBJ2-1; 9 nucleotides match TRBD2. Germline trimming cut 5 bases from V and 1 base from J; bases unmatched to any gene: 6. Germline values: CDR1 SGHTA, CDR2 FQGTGA. The CDR3 sequence is 16 residues long. This chain's CDR3 is CASSLGLAGSYNEQFF. As DNA, the CDR3 is TGTGCCAGCAGCCTCGGTCTAGCGGGGTCCTACAATGAGCAGTTCTTC.

This clonotype was recorded a few times. The chain couples TRBV29-1 to TRBJ1-1, with TRBD1 matching 11 bases. With 5 bases clipped from V and 0 bases from J, the junction kept 14 bases outside the gene matches. The CDR3 loop spans 18 amino acids. Germline V gene lookup returns CDR1 SQVTM and CDR2 ANQGSEA. The DNA of the CDR3 is TGCAGCGTTTTTCTTGGGACAGGGGGTTCATGGATGAACACTGAAGCTTTCTTT. Its translation: CSVFLGTGGSWMNTEAFF.

There are many counts of this clonotype. The chain uses TRBV12-3 or TRBV12-4 and TRBJ1-5, with D possibly being TRBD1 (5 bases). The ends were cut back, 6 bases at V and 7 bases at J, with 10 bases in the middle. CDR3 length equals 12 residues. The CDR3 coding sequence is TGTGCCAGCAGCGGGGACCGACAGCCCCAGCATTTT. It is translated as CASSGDRQPQHF.

In its sample, this clonotype was seen many times. The V and J genes are TRBV28 and TRBJ2-3; unclear D gene. From germline, CDR1 is MDHEN and CDR2 SYDVKM. This CDR3 is built from 12 residues. The germline V and J ends were trimmed by 5 bases and 5 bases, with 8 bases remaining between them. The CDR3 DNA sequence: TGTGCCAGCAGTCCCCCCCTAGATACGCAGTATTTT. It encodes CASSPPLDTQYF.

Many counts were recorded for this clonotype. The J gene is TRBJ1-5, the V gene TRBV9; a weak D match, TRBD1 (6 bases). With 2 bases removed from V and 3 bases from J, the gap between germline ends came to 12 bases. This CDR3 has 15 amino acids. Germline CDR1 reads SGDLS; CDR2 reads YYNGEE. The CDR3, as DNA: TGTGCCAGCAGCGTCACGGACAGCCTCAATCAGCCCCAGCATTTT. Protein product: CASSVTDSLNQPQHF. Full variable domain (outside the CDR3, taken from reference TRBV9 and TRBJ1-5): DSGVTQTPKHLITATGQRVTLRCSPRSGDLSVYWYQQSLDQGLQFLIQYYNGEERAKGNILERFSAQQFPDLHSELNLSSLELGDSALYFCASSVTDSLNQPQHFGDGTRLSIL.

The CDR3 sequence is CASSQGSLADTQYF. Here the CDR3 DNA reads TGTGCCAGCAGCCAGGGATCCCTTGCAGATACGCAGTATTTT. The chain carries TRBV3-1 and TRBJ2-3; D is ambiguous. Germline CDR1 LGHDT, CDR2 YNNKEL (reference sequence). The CDR3 length is 14 residues. Trimming pared 3 bases from V and 4 bases from J, leaving 11 bases between.

In this sample, this clonotype turned up many times. This chain joins TRBV5-1 and TRBJ2-5; D ambiguous. Trimming removed 1 base at V and 2 bases at J, with 12 bases between. This CDR3 comprises 15 residues. Per germline, CDR1 SGHRS and CDR2 YFSETQ. The CDR3 DNA sequence: TGCGCCAGCAGCTTGTTCGGGCCAGATCAAGAGACCCAGTACTTC. It codes for CASSLFGPDQETQYF.

This clonotype showed up just a few times. The V call is TRBV29-1, the J call TRBJ2-3; D ambiguous. The CDR3 is 11 residues long. The ends were cut back, 7 bases at V and 4 bases at J, with 9 bases in the middle. The germline gives CDR1 SQVTM, CDR2 ANQGSEA. DNA of the CDR3: TGCAGCGAACTCCGGTCAGATACGCAGTATTTT. Amino acids: CSELRSDTQYF.

This clonotype was recorded at least ten times. V gene TRBV6-5 combines with J gene TRBJ2-1; D is tentatively TRBD1 or TRBD2 (5 bases each). CDR3 length equals 15 residues. Germline loops: CDR1 MNHEY, CDR2 SVGAGI. V was cut by 6 bases and J by 9 bases, with 21 bases left in between. The DNA for the CDR3 is TGTGCCAGCAGCGGGCTAGGGACGCCTTCTAGTGAGCAGTTCTTC. Its protein is CASSGLGTPSSEQFF.